This TCR beta chain was recovered during a study of blood T cell repertoires in COVID-19. Across the study: Sites across the United States, Italy and Spain contributed samples from acute and convalescent COVID-19. The analysed material was cDNA or gDNA that came from T cells, B-cell-depleted T cells, or PBMCs.

Original analysis: Nucleated cell number was recorded as an estimate derived from reference gene primer amplification. The data were produced by immunoSEQ multiplex PCR, yet TCRdb's version contains in-frame clones alone and is incomplete. The V and J calls and clone size were taken over from that table, and D and trimming were inferred from the DNA. Of 65,000 to 95,000 clones in the sample, 70% to 90% were seen once. CDR3 length: 16 amino acids. The V and J ends lost 4 bases and 5 bases respectively, with 21 bases between them. Germline CDR1 reads SGHDT; CDR2 reads YYEEEE. The clonotype originates from a man in his 70s with active or convalescent COVID-19. J is TRBJ1-1 and V is TRBV5-6; D uncertain. What was sequenced was peripheral blood. The CDR3 DNA is TGTGCCAGCAGCCCGGCGGGAATGGTTCTGGGAACTGAAGCTTTCTTT. Amino acid sequence: CASSPAGMVLGTEAFF.